This T cell receptor beta chain was captured by sequencing in a study of blood T cell repertoires in COVID-19. The overall study: Material from acute and convalescent COVID-19 was sourced from the United States, Italy and Spain.

Under the authors' procedure: Reference gene primer amplification yielded estimated nucleated cell counts. The data were produced by immunoSEQ multiplex PCR, yet TCRdb's version contains in-frame clones alone and is incomplete. V and J calls and clone size are given by that table; D and trimming were obtained from the DNA. The repertoire holds under 70,000 clones, with 88% as singletons. Seattle patients were enrolled while actively infected and followed longitudinally. The sequence derives from a woman aged 60-75 years with COVID-19, enrolled during active disease. The material sequenced was peripheral blood.

DNA for the CDR3: TGCAGTGTTCCCCTTAACGAGCAGTACTTC. It translates to CSVPLNEQYF. The chain combines TRBV20-1 with TRBJ2-7, with D unclear. The V end was cut by 7 bases, the J end by 5 bases, with 9 bases between. CDR1 and CDR2 (germline): DFQATT, SNEGSKA (reference sequence). CDR3 length: 10 amino acids.